This T cell receptor (beta chain) was obtained from a study of early T cells in non-severe SARS-CoV-2 infection. The wider study: Unsorted whole blood bulk RNA was sequenced, with unpaired chains.

Regarding the study as a whole: The study's VDJdb matching favored anti-spike CD8 responses and missed private and CD4 specificities.

Worth noting for this clonotype: The antigen remains undetermined.

Unique molecular identifiers (one per individual cDNA molecule) were attached. MiXCR, applied by TCRdb to the 5' RACE reads, yields one record per CDR3 protein. Of 40,000 or so distinct CDR3 sequences in the sample, approximately 6% are singletons; the top ten hold about 8%. The V and J ends lost 2 bases and 3 bases respectively, with 8 bases between them. The CDR3 runs 13 residues. Looked up from germline, CDR1 is SGHDN and CDR2 is FVKESK. This TCR was sampled from an adult who was a healthcare worker with PCR-confirmed SARS-CoV-2 infection or an uninfected control (not recorded which). What was sequenced was whole blood. The V gene is TRBV14, the J gene TRBJ2-7; D is unclear. CDR3 coding DNA: TGTGCCAGCAGCCAATCGGTCCGCTACGAGCAGTACTTC. It yields the protein CASSQSVRYEQYF.